One and the same sample provided the 19 T cell receptor beta chains below, sequenced in a study of OX40 agonist ivuxolimab in advanced cancers. The table came from immunoSEQ multiplex PCR; TCRdb's copy has only in-frame clones and leaves some out. This sample yields about 54,000 clones, of which 91% are seen a single time; around 13% belongs to the top ten. The specimen comprised CD4+ or CD8+ T cells sorted from blood, sampled in a trial of the OX40 agonist ivuxolimab. The source is an adult with an advanced solid tumor such as melanoma, head and neck, liver or kidney cancer.

The J gene is TRBJ1-1, the V gene TRBV18; D uncertain. Germline lookup yields CDR1 KGHSH and CDR2 LQKENI. V lost 1 base to trimming and J lost 5 bases, with 11 bases between them. The CDR3 runs 14 residues. CDR3 sequence (DNA): TGTGCCAGCTCACCACGGCAGACGGGGACTGAAGCTTTCTTT. Translation: CASSPRQTGTEAFF.

The V and J genes are TRBV5-1 and TRBJ2-1, with TRBD2 matching 7 bases. This CDR3 region has 16 residues. Per the germline V gene, CDR1 is SGHRS and CDR2 is YFSETQ. The trim removed 6 bases at V and 2 bases at J, leaving 11 bases unmatched. The CDR3 DNA sequence: TGCGCCAGCACGGTCTCCTTGGCGGGGGCCTACAATGAGCAGTTCTTC. This sequence encodes CASTVSLAGAYNEQFF.

CDR3 amino acids: CASSYSMTVKGYTF. In DNA, the CDR3 is TGTGCCAGCAGTTACTCGATGACAGTTAAGGGCTACACCTTC. The V call is TRBV6-6, the J call TRBJ1-2; possibly TRBD1 for D (5 bases). The CDR3 covers 14 residues. Germline V gives CDR1 MNHNY, CDR2 SVGAGI (reference sequence). V was pared by 0 bases and J by 8 bases, with 13 bases between.

The chain carries TRBV2 and TRBJ1-6; D remains unclear. Trimming took off 6 bases at V and 8 bases at J, with 20 bases between the two ends. CDR1 and CDR2 from the germline V gene are SNHLY and FYNNEI. This CDR3 spans 16 amino acids. The CDR3 protein is CASSADDPGRYSPLHF. DNA of the CDR3: TGTGCCAGCAGCGCTGATGATCCGGGCAGGTATTCACCCCTCCACTTT.

V is TRBV19 and J is TRBJ2-5; 14 bases are a match to TRBD2. J gave up 6 bases and V 5 bases, and 5 bases lay outside the gene matches. The CDR3 totals 15 residues. Germline V gives CDR1 LNHDA, CDR2 SQIVND (reference sequence). CDR3 nucleotides: TGTGCCAGTAGTCCGACTAGCGGGGGGGCTAAGACCCAGTACTTC. Translated: CASSPTSGGAKTQYF.

The rearrangement joins TRBV6-1 to TRBJ2-2, with D maybe TRBD1 (6 bases). Germline V CDR1 and CDR2: MNHNS, SASEGT. Trimming took 2 bases from V and 2 from J, leaving 9 bases between them. CDR3 length: 15 residues. DNA for the CDR3: TGTGCCAGCAGTGAAAGGGGGTCAAACACCGGGGAGCTGTTTTTT. It encodes CASSERGSNTGELFF.

The V call is TRBV4-1, the J call TRBJ2-1; no reliable D call. This CDR3 comprises 15 residues. The germline gives CDR1 MGHRA, CDR2 YSYEKL. V was pared by 4 bases and J by 10 bases, with 20 bases between. The CDR3 reads CASSPIIRRPEEQFF. The CDR3 nucleotides are TGCGCCAGCAGCCCTATTATAAGGCGCCCAGAGGAGCAGTTCTTC.

A few counts support this clone. The chain is built from TRBV28 and TRBJ1-2, with a weak D call TRBD1 (5 bases). This CDR3 has 14 amino acids. Germline CDR1 MDHEN, CDR2 SYDVKM. V was clipped by 0 bases and J by 8 bases, with 13 bases between them. CDR3 nucleotide sequence: TGTGCCAGCAGTTTATGGGGGGGAGGAGAAGGCTACACCTTC. Translation gives CASSLWGGGEGYTF.

The J gene is TRBJ2-1, the V gene TRBV5-1; 7 nucleotides match TRBD2. CDR3 size: 15 residues. CDR1 is SGHRS and CDR2 is YFSETQ in the germline V gene. J was trimmed by 7 bases and V by 4 bases; bases with no gene match: 11. This CDR3 is CASSKTGQGGNEQFF. The CDR3 bases are TGCGCCAGCAGCAAAACCGGCCAGGGAGGGAATGAGCAGTTCTTC.

Only one count was recorded for this clone. The chain carries TRBV27 and TRBJ2-2, with D maybe TRBD1 (6 bases). The V gene lost 0 bases and the J gene lost 5 bases, with 7 bases spanning the gap. From germline, CDR1 is MNHEY and CDR2 SMNVEV (reference sequence). This CDR3 is built from 14 residues. Here the CDR3 DNA reads TGTGCCAGCAGTTTATCGAGGGGGACCGGGGAGCTGTTTTTT. It specifies CASSLSRGTGELFF.

The chain is built from TRBV4-2 and TRBJ2-7; 8 bases line up with TRBD2. Germline V gives CDR1 LGHNA, CDR2 YNFKEQ. CDR3 length equals 16 residues. After removal of 0 bases from V and 6 bases from J, the junction contained 10 bases not matched to a gene. The DNA of the CDR3 is TGTGCCAGCAGCCAAGACGGGAGCGGGGGTACGGCCGAGCAGTACTTC. Translated: CASSQDGSGGTAEQYF.

V is TRBV21-1 and J is TRBJ1-5; the DNA was not compared with TRBD1, the D call given in the table. TRBV21-1 is described as a pseudogene. The CDR3 runs 16 residues. The CDR3 spells CASSHPRGSVYQPQHF. The DNA of the CDR3 is TGTGCCAGCAGCCACCCTAGGGGCAGTGTCTATCAGCCCCAGCATTTT.

This sequence joins TRBV7-8 and TRBJ1-4; D may be TRBD1 (5 bases). The CDR3 totals 16 residues. Trimming cost V 5 bases and J 3 bases, with 16 bases left between them. The germline gives CDR1 SGHVS, CDR2 FQNEAQ. DNA for the CDR3: TGTGCCAGCAGCAGAGGCCAGGGTCGGGCTAATGAAAAACTGTTTTTT. Translation gives CASSRGQGRANEKLFF.

This clone has only one observation. The chain uses TRBV19 and TRBJ2-7; D unclear. Germline loops: CDR1 LNHDA, CDR2 SQIVND (reference sequence). V was clipped by 2 bases and J by 2 bases, with 13 bases between them. The CDR3 totals 15 residues. In DNA, the CDR3 is TGTGCCAGTAGTATATTCGGCGAGTCACCCTACGAGCAGTACTTC. Translated, it gives CASSIFGESPYEQYF.

The rearrangement uses TRBV19 and TRBJ1-5, with unresolved D. Germline CDR1 and CDR2: LNHDA and SQIVND (reference sequence). This CDR3 has 15 residues. V dropped 5 bases and J dropped 0 bases, with 11 bases sitting between them. The CDR3 is CASSSGPYSNQPQHF. In DNA, the CDR3 is TGTGCCAGTAGTTCGGGCCCTTATAGCAATCAGCCCCAGCATTTT.

This clone was counted once. J is TRBJ1-6 and V is TRBV5-6, with D unclear. CDR3 length: 14 residues. V was cut by 0 bases and J by 5 bases, with 6 bases left in between. Germline CDR1 SGHDT, CDR2 YYEEEE. The CDR3 loop is CASSLGTNNSPLHF. DNA of the CDR3: TGTGCCAGCAGCTTGGGTACAAATAATTCACCCCTCCACTTT.

The chain combines TRBV5-6 with TRBJ2-2; the D gene is possibly TRBD2 (7 bases). Germline lookup yields CDR1 SGHDT and CDR2 YYEEEE. The V gene lost 4 bases and the J gene lost 4 bases, with 14 bases spanning the gap. This CDR3 region has 15 residues. The CDR3 protein is CASSPSGGGTGELFF. In DNA form, the CDR3 reads TGTGCCAGCAGCCCATCGGGGGGCGGCACCGGGGAGCTGTTTTTT. Drawing the rest from reference TRBV5-6 and TRBJ2-2, the complete variable domain is DAGVTQSPTHLIKTRGQQVTLRCSPKSGHDTVSWYQQALGQGPQFIFQYYEEEERQRGNFPDRFSGHQFPNYSSELNVNALLLGDSALYLCASSPSGGGTGELFFGEGSRLTVL.

V gene TRBV5-8 combines with J gene TRBJ1-1; no reliable D call. Trimming took 2 bases from V and 0 from J, leaving 8 bases between them. The germline V gene encodes CDR1 SGHTS and CDR2 YDEGEE. The CDR3 is made up of 14 amino acids. In nucleotides, the CDR3 is TGTGCCAGCAGCTTCAGGATCCTGAACACTGAAGCTTTCTTT. This gives the protein CASSFRILNTEAFF. Drawing the rest from reference TRBV5-8 and TRBJ1-1, the complete variable domain is EAGVTQSPTHLIKTRGQQATLRCSPISGHTSVYWYQQALGLGLQFLLWYDEGEERNRGNFPPRFSGRQFPNYSSELNVNALELEDSALYLCASSFRILNTEAFFGQGTRLTVV.

V is TRBV21-1 and J is TRBJ2-1; TRBD2 is the table's D call, not checked against the DNA. TRBV21-1 is given as a pseudogene. The CDR3 consists of 22 residues. The CDR3 region has the DNA TGTGCCAGCAGCACAACCGCGTGGGGCAGCCTCCGGACTAGCGGATTCTACAATGAGCAGTTCTTC. This encodes CASSTTAWGSLRTSGFYNEQFF.